The 8 T cell receptor beta chains listed next were all sequenced from one sample in a study of cytomegalovirus exposure and HLA in healthy donors. 13 Jbeta primers and 60 Vbeta primers were used for the PCR. Some clones are missing from TCRdb's copy, which holds only in-frame ones; the method was immunoSEQ multiplex PCR. The repertoire includes around 67,000 clones, roughly 74% of them detected once, and around 7.4% sits in the top ten. Sequenced: PBMCs. These receptors all stem from a man between 18 and 29 years old in good health and CMV-seropositive.

The CDR3 bases are TGCGCCAGCAGCTTGGACGGGGTGACCGGCTACAATGAGCAGTTCTTC. Encoded protein: CASSLDGVTGYNEQFF. The chain joins TRBV5-1 to TRBJ2-1, with D possibly TRBD2 on 5 matching bases. The V and J ends lost 0 bases and 3 bases respectively, with 13 bases between them. The CDR3 runs to 16 residues. Looked up from germline, CDR1 is SGHRS and CDR2 is YFSETQ.

This chain joins TRBV6-5 and TRBJ1-2; no reliable D call. Germline V gene sequence: CDR1 MNHEY, CDR2 SVGAGI. The CDR3 is 13 amino acids. The V and J ends lost 0 bases and 4 bases respectively, with 6 bases between them. For the CDR3, the DNA is TGTGCCAGCAGTTACTCGAGGATCTATGGCTACACCTTC. Translating it yields CASSYSRIYGYTF.

The chain carries TRBV4-1 and TRBJ2-3; 8 bases map to TRBD2. The CDR3 contains 16 residues. With V trimmed by 1 base and J by 7 bases, 10 bases remained unmatched. Looked up from germline, CDR1 is MGHRA and CDR2 is YSYEKL. This CDR3 reads CASSQVAGYGEYTQYF. CDR3 DNA: TGCGCCAGCAGCCAAGTAGCGGGGTACGGGGAGTATACGCAGTATTTT.

The chain recombines TRBV2 with TRBJ1-4; D not resolved. CDR1 SNHLY and CDR2 FYNNEI come from the germline V gene. The CDR3 contains 15 residues. The V end lost 9 bases, the J end lost 0 bases, and 14 bases lay between the germline ends. In DNA, the CDR3 is TGTGCCAGTAGAGTCGGGTCAGCAACTAATGAAAAACTGTTTTTT. Translation: CASRVGSATNEKLFF.

The chain carries TRBV29-1 and TRBJ2-7; D may be TRBD1 (5 bases). The germline V gene encodes CDR1 SQVTM and CDR2 ANQGSEA. This CDR3 is built from 12 residues. Between the trimmed V and J ends, which lost 4 bases and 6 bases, there was a span of 13 bases. CDR3 sequence (DNA): TGCAGCGTTGGTGACAGACCGGGCGAGCAGTACTTC. The encoded protein is CSVGDRPGEQYF.

This clone was detected a few times. This chain's CDR3 is CASSHRPEAGGRDEQYF. The DNA for the CDR3 is TGCGCCAGCAGCCACCGACCAGAAGCGGGAGGGCGGGACGAGCAGTACTTC. The chain combines TRBV5-1 with TRBJ2-7; 10 bases align to TRBD2. This CDR3 comprises 17 residues. Trimming took 4 bases from V and 5 from J; bases not matched to a gene: 15. Germline V gives CDR1 SGHRS, CDR2 YFSETQ.

J is TRBJ2-5 and V is TRBV6-1, with 9 bases that match TRBD2. The CDR3 is 13 residues long. CDR1 MNHNS and CDR2 SASEGT come from the germline V gene. J was trimmed by 5 bases and V by 8 bases; bases with no gene match: 6. CDR3 DNA sequence: TGTGCCAGCGGGCGGGAGGGCCGCGAGACCCAGTACTTC. Its protein is CASGREGRETQYF.

This chain uses TRBV5-1 with TRBJ2-2; a weak D match, TRBD2 (6 bases). V lost 0 bases and J lost 4, with 10 bases in between. CDR1 is SGHRS, CDR2 YFSETQ, per germline. CDR3 length: 15 residues. CDR3 region: CASSLGTGVTGELFF. CDR3 DNA: TGCGCCAGCAGCTTGGGGACGGGAGTCACCGGGGAGCTGTTTTTT. Full variable domain (missing parts from reference TRBV5-1 and TRBJ2-2): KAGVTQTPRYLIKTRGQQVTLSCSPISGHRSVSWYQQTPGQGLQFLFEYFSETQRNKGNFPGRFSGRQFSNSRSEMNVSTLELGDSALYLCASSLGTGVTGELFFGEGSRLTVL.